Below, 28 T cell receptor beta chains from the same sample are listed, as sequenced in a study of T-cell reconstitution after alpha-beta-depleted transplantation in children. Using unique molecular identifiers, the investigators prepared the TCRbeta library. Each CDR3 protein gets one entry after TCRdb re-called the PCR reads with MiXCR. The sample gives some 550,000 distinct CDR3 sequences, 18% of which show up once; 3.3% is in the top ten. Sequencing was performed on PBMCs from the stem cell graft donor, taken from the stem cell graft. The receptor set was obtained from a human donor who donated a stem cell graft to a child with acute lymphoblastic leukemia.

This clonotype was counted between two and nine times. The V and J genes are TRBV7-8 and TRBJ2-1, with D tentatively TRBD2 (7 bases). Trimming cost V 4 bases and J 4 bases, with 20 bases left between them. Germline V gene data show CDR1 as SGHVS and CDR2 as FQNEAQ. This CDR3 has 17 amino acids. The CDR3 DNA reads TGTGCCAGCAGCTGGTATCCGCGGGGGCCGAAGTACAATGAGCAGTTCTTC. It encodes CASSWYPRGPKYNEQFF.

The chain uses TRBV5-6 and TRBJ2-5; TRBD2 is a possible D gene (6 bases). Germline CDR1 reads SGHDT; CDR2 reads YYEEEE. This CDR3 region has 15 residues. V shed 7 bases and J shed 2 bases, with 18 bases lying between them. The CDR3 DNA sequence: TGTGCCAGCCTCTTGCAAGGGGACTTACAAGAGACCCAGTACTTC. Translating it yields CASLLQGDLQETQYF.

The chain has TRBV7-9 and TRBJ2-4; 7 bases map to TRBD1. Per germline, CDR1 SEHNR and CDR2 FQNEAQ (reference sequence). The CDR3 sequence is 16 residues long. V trimming: 4 bases; J trimming: 8 bases; junction bases outside the gene matches: 14. Here the CDR3 reads CASSSLQTGKVDIQYF. The CDR3 nucleotides are TGTGCCAGCAGCTCGCTCCAGACAGGGAAAGTGGACATTCAGTACTTC.

A few counts support this clonotype. The chain carries TRBV20-1 and TRBJ2-1; the D is unclear. The germline V and J ends were trimmed by 6 bases and 0 bases, with 21 bases remaining between them. Germline-derived CDR1 and CDR2 are DFQATT and SNEGSKA (reference sequence). The CDR3 length is 17 residues. CDR3 in amino acids: CSALIDGARSSYNEQFF. The CDR3, as DNA: TGCAGTGCACTCATCGACGGAGCAAGGAGCTCCTACAATGAGCAGTTCTTC.

This clonotype was detected only a few times. The CDR3 DNA reads TGCAGCGTTCGAACAGGCACAACTAATGAAAAACTGTTTTTT. Residues: CSVRTGTTNEKLFF. The chain carries TRBV29-1 and TRBJ1-4, with D possibly being TRBD1 (5 bases). Germline V gene sequence: CDR1 SQVTM, CDR2 ANQGSEA. This CDR3 has 14 residues. V gave up 5 bases and J gave up 0 bases, with 10 bases separating them.

This clonotype was found a few times. This chain connects TRBV9 to TRBJ2-6, with TRBD2 as a possible D gene (6 bases). The CDR3 consists of 17 residues. Germline loops: CDR1 SGDLS, CDR2 YYNGEE. Deletions cut 2 bases from V and 0 bases from J, with 12 bases between. In nucleotides, the CDR3 is TGTGCCAGCAGCGTGAGCTTCGGGGGCTCTGGGGCCAACGTCCTGACTTTC. Its translation is CASSVSFGGSGANVLTF.

The gene calls are TRBV5-6 and TRBJ2-7, with a weak D call TRBD2 (7 bases). The germline CDR1 and CDR2 sequences are SGHDT and YYEEEE. V shed 4 bases and J shed 3 bases, with 14 bases lying between them. The CDR3 consists of 14 residues. CDR3 loop: CASSRGGVLYEQYF. The CDR3 region has the DNA TGTGCCAGCAGCCGAGGGGGGGTCCTCTACGAGCAGTACTTC.

The chain uses TRBV9 and TRBJ2-1; 8 nucleotides match TRBD1. The CDR3 sequence is 16 residues long. CDR1 and CDR2 from the germline V gene are SGDLS and YYNGEE. V dropped 0 bases and J dropped 3; count of bases not matched to a gene: 5. The CDR3 DNA reads TGTGCCAGCAGCGTAGAGGGCAGGGGGCTCTACAATGAGCAGTTCTTC. Amino acid sequence: CASSVEGRGLYNEQFF.

This clonotype was seen a handful of times. The chain joins TRBV10-3 to TRBJ1-4, with TRBD1 as a possible D gene (6 bases). The germline V gene has CDR1 ENHRY and CDR2 SYGVKD. The CDR3 covers 14 residues. V was cut by 10 bases and J by 0 bases, with 12 bases left in between. CDR3 in DNA: TGTGCCACTAGAGGACAGTCAACTAATGAAAAACTGTTTTTT. This sequence encodes CATRGQSTNEKLFF.

The rearrangement links TRBV29-1 to TRBJ1-5; the D is unclear. Germline V lookup: CDR1 SQVTM, CDR2 ANQGSEA. This CDR3 spans 14 amino acids. V lost 8 bases and J 2 bases, leaving 16 bases between the germline ends. CDR3 residues: CSPRGMRGNQPQHF. CDR3 sequence (DNA): TGCAGCCCCCGAGGTATGCGGGGCAATCAGCCCCAGCATTTT.

This chain connects TRBV2 to TRBJ2-7; D is undetermined. Trimming stripped 4 bases from V and 5 bases from J, with 9 bases between. Germline V lookup: CDR1 SNHLY, CDR2 FYNNEI. The CDR3 has 12 amino acids. Here the CDR3 reads CASSGGTDEQYF. CDR3 DNA: TGTGCCAGCAGTGGCGGTACGGACGAGCAGTACTTC.

This clonotype appeared a few times. Here the CDR3 DNA reads TGTGCCAGCAGAAGGGAGAACTATGGCTACACCTTC. Amino acids: CASRRENYGYTF. The V call is TRBV5-5, the J call TRBJ1-2; no firm D call. Trimming took 5 bases from V and 2 from J, leaving 7 bases between them. The CDR3 runs 12 residues. Germline assignment: CDR1 SGHKS and CDR2 YYEKEE (reference sequence).

The table lists this clonotype with a few counts. The chain uses TRBV4-2 and TRBJ2-2; 13 nucleotides agree with TRBD2. CDR1 LGHNA and CDR2 YNFKEQ come from the germline V gene. This CDR3 is built from 14 residues. V dropped 7 bases and J dropped 7; count of bases not matched to a gene: 3. This chain's CDR3 is CASTGLAGVGELFF. CDR3 DNA: TGTGCCAGCACCGGACTAGCGGGAGTCGGGGAGCTGTTTTTT.

This rearrangement joins TRBV5-1 to TRBJ2-7; weak D call: TRBD2 (6 bases). The CDR3 contains 16 residues. With 0 bases removed from V and 2 bases from J, the gap between germline ends came to 15 bases. CDR1 SGHRS and CDR2 YFSETQ come from the germline V gene. Here the CDR3 reads CASSLAEVAETYEQYF. The CDR3 region has the DNA TGCGCCAGCAGCTTGGCCGAGGTAGCGGAAACCTACGAGCAGTACTTC.

This chain uses TRBV20-1 with TRBJ2-7; possible D gene TRBD2, 5 bases. Germline assignment: CDR1 DFQATT and CDR2 SNEGSKA (reference sequence). The CDR3 contains 13 residues. V was cut by 3 bases and J by 3 bases, with 12 bases left in between. The CDR3 DNA reads as TGCAGTGCTAGTGGGGAGAGGGACTACGAGCAGTACTTC. It is translated as CSASGERDYEQYF.

The chain recombines TRBV9 with TRBJ1-1, with 7 bases identical to TRBD1. In germline, CDR1 is SGDLS, CDR2 YYNGEE. The CDR3 consists of 16 residues. Trimming took 4 bases from V and 2 from J; bases not matched to a gene: 11. CDR3 sequence: CASSPRGWGSNTEAFF. Here the CDR3 DNA reads TGTGCCAGCAGCCCCAGGGGGTGGGGCAGTAACACTGAAGCTTTCTTT.

This chain links TRBV27 with TRBJ1-5; tentatively, D is TRBD1 (6 bases). This CDR3 is built from 14 residues. The germline gives CDR1 MNHEY, CDR2 SMNVEV (reference sequence). The V end was cut by 5 bases, the J end by 5 bases, with 13 bases between. CDR3 sequence reads: CASSQAGVYQPQHF. For the CDR3, the DNA is TGTGCCAGCAGTCAGGCAGGGGTGTATCAGCCCCAGCATTTT.

This chain links TRBV30 with TRBJ2-7; TRBD2 is a possible D gene (5 bases). V was pared by 2 bases and J by 1 base, with 9 bases between. The germline V gene encodes CDR1 GTSNPN and CDR2 SVGIG (reference sequence). There are 13 residues in the CDR3. Written as DNA, the CDR3 is TGTGCCTGGAGTATCGGCGGGTCCTACGAGCAGTACTTC. Translating gives CAWSIGGSYEQYF.

The J gene is TRBJ2-7, the V gene TRBV29-1; no reliable D call. Per the germline V gene, CDR1 is SQVTM and CDR2 is ANQGSEA. The germline V and J ends were trimmed by 6 bases and 7 bases, with 25 bases remaining between them. The CDR3 runs to 15 residues. CDR3 protein: CSVAPNRLVGREQYF. CDR3 nucleotides: TGCAGCGTAGCTCCCAATAGGCTCGTGGGTCGAGAGCAGTACTTC.

This clonotype was seen only once. The chain uses TRBV7-2 and TRBJ1-4; D is possibly TRBD1 (6 bases). V lost 3 bases, J lost 0 bases, and 11 bases lay in between. Germline CDR1 SGHTA, CDR2 FQGNSA. The CDR3 covers 16 residues. The DNA for the CDR3 is TGTGCCAGCAGCTTCGACAGGCCTACAACTAATGAAAAACTGTTTTTT. This gives the protein CASSFDRPTTNEKLFF. The full variable domain, its missing parts supplied by reference TRBV7-2 and TRBJ1-4, is GAGVSQSPSNKVTEKGKDVELRCDPISGHTALYWYRQSLGQGLEFLIYFQGNSAPDKSGLPSDRFSAERTGGSVSTLTIQRTQQEDSAVYLCASSFDRPTTNEKLFFGSGTQLSVL.

The chain links TRBV19 to TRBJ2-7, with 7 bases identical to TRBD1. The J segment lost 3 bases and the V segment lost 9 bases, leaving 8 bases of the junction unmatched. This CDR3 region has 13 residues. From germline, CDR1 is LNHDA and CDR2 SQIVND (reference sequence). The CDR3 DNA sequence: TGTGCCAGCAGTTCCGGGACAGACTACGAGCAGTACTTC. It translates to CASSSGTDYEQYF.

The V call is TRBV5-1, the J call TRBJ2-1; D not resolved. Looked up from germline, CDR1 is SGHRS and CDR2 is YFSETQ. CDR3 length equals 11 residues. Trimming removed 7 bases at V and 7 bases at J, with 9 bases between. The CDR3 reads CASRRTNEQFF. Here the CDR3 DNA reads TGCGCCAGCCGGCGAACGAATGAGCAGTTCTTC.

A few counts support this clonotype. This chain uses TRBV7-9 with TRBJ1-5, with a weak D call TRBD1 (6 bases). In germline, CDR1 is SEHNR, CDR2 FQNEAQ (reference sequence). This CDR3 has 15 residues. V lost 5 bases and J 3 bases, leaving 14 bases between the germline ends. The CDR3 nucleotides read TGTGCCAGCAGCGCCCAGGACAGCTACAATCAGCCCCAGCATTTT. It encodes CASSAQDSYNQPQHF.

The chain employs TRBV18 and TRBJ1-1; D remains unclear. V was clipped by 1 base and J by 3 bases, with 12 bases between them. CDR1 and CDR2 (germline): KGHSH, LQKENI. This CDR3 spans 15 amino acids. The CDR3 DNA follows: TGTGCCAGCTCACCACAAAGCTTCGAGGACACTGAAGCTTTCTTT. It codes for CASSPQSFEDTEAFF.

This clonotype was detected many times. The chain joins TRBV5-1 to TRBJ2-1; D uncertain. Per the germline V gene, CDR1 is SGHRS and CDR2 is YFSETQ. The CDR3 extends over 15 amino acids. Trimming took off 1 base at V and 6 bases at J, with 14 bases between the two ends. The CDR3 loop reads CASSLFGVEANEQFF. CDR3 DNA: TGCGCCAGCAGCTTGTTCGGAGTAGAGGCCAATGAGCAGTTCTTC.

The V and J genes are TRBV20-1 and TRBJ2-3, with TRBD2 matching 7 bases. The CDR3 extends over 14 amino acids. In germline, CDR1 is DFQATT, CDR2 SNEGSKA (reference sequence). Trimming at V came to 3 bases and at J to 2 bases, leaving 5 bases not matched to a gene. CDR3 sequence (DNA): TGCAGTGCTAGTCCCCTAGCGGACACAGATACGCAGTATTTT. Translating gives CSASPLADTDTQYF.

This clonotype appeared a few times. V is TRBV5-1 and J is TRBJ2-4, with D possibly matching TRBD1 (5 bases). V gave up 2 bases and J gave up 2 bases, with 8 bases separating them. Germline V lookup: CDR1 SGHRS, CDR2 YFSETQ. The CDR3 totals 14 residues. CDR3 region: CASSFGQTKNIQYF. The CDR3, as DNA: TGCGCCAGCAGCTTCGGACAAACCAAAAACATTCAGTACTTC. The complete variable domain, with remaining parts taken from reference TRBV5-1 and TRBJ2-4, reads KAGVTQTPRYLIKTRGQQVTLSCSPISGHRSVSWYQQTPGQGLQFLFEYFSETQRNKGNFPGRFSGRQFSNSRSEMNVSTLELGDSALYLCASSFGQTKNIQYFGAGTRLSVL.

This chain uses TRBV18 with TRBJ2-6; 8 bases match TRBD1. Per germline, CDR1 KGHSH and CDR2 LQKENI. Trimming cost V 3 bases and J 0 bases; bases outside gene matches: 13. CDR3 size: 20 residues. The DNA for the CDR3 is TGTGCCAGCTCACCGCTCCGTCAGGGACAGGTCTCCTCTGGGGCCAACGTCCTGACTTTC. Translation gives CASSPLRQGQVSSGANVLTF.